What follows are 5 T cell receptor beta chains derived from one specimen sequenced in a study of cytomegalovirus exposure and HLA in healthy donors. The PCR ran on 60 Vbeta and 13 Jbeta primers. TCRdb's copy holds only in-frame clones and misses some; the assay was immunoSEQ multiplex PCR. The profile covers more than 150,000 clones, with 75% to 85% appearing a single time and approximately 1.3% taken by the ten largest. Sequenced input: PBMCs. The source of these receptors is a man younger than 35 in good health and CMV-seronegative.

The V gene is TRBV13, the J gene TRBJ2-5; D not resolved. Trimming pared 5 bases from V and 4 bases from J, leaving 17 bases between. This CDR3 is built from 15 residues. Germline loops: CDR1 PRHDT, CDR2 FYEKMQ (reference sequence). CDR3 sequence (DNA): TGTGCCAGCAGCCCCCCCTCCGGCGGTCGAGAGACCCAGTACTTC. The encoded protein is CASSPPSGGRETQYF.

The rearrangement joins TRBV14 to TRBJ2-1, with D hard to call. The CDR3 spans 16 residues. Germline CDR1 and CDR2: SGHDN and FVKESK. Trimming removed 0 bases from V and 2 bases from J, with 11 bases in between. CDR3 protein: CASSQEAFQTYNEQFF. CDR3 sequence (DNA): TGTGCCAGCAGCCAAGAGGCCTTCCAAACCTACAATGAGCAGTTCTTC. The full variable domain, completed using reference TRBV14 and TRBJ2-1, is EAGVTQFPSHSVIEKGQTVTLRCDPISGHDNLYWYRRVMGKEIKFLLHFVKESKQDESGMPNNRFLAERTGGTYSTLKVQPAELEDSGVYFCASSQEAFQTYNEQFFGPGTRLTVL.

The chain links TRBV5-8 to TRBJ1-5; 7 bases agree with TRBD1. This CDR3 has 19 amino acids. Germline assignment: CDR1 SGHTS and CDR2 YDEGEE. Trimming cost V 3 bases and J 0 bases; bases outside gene matches: 15. The CDR3 spells CASSSTPGQSFYSNQPQHF. The CDR3 DNA reads as TGTGCCAGCAGCTCCACACCGGGACAGAGTTTTTATAGCAATCAGCCCCAGCATTTT.

In its sample, this clone was seen once. The chain couples TRBV11-3 to TRBJ2-3; 7 nucleotides match TRBD2. Germline V gene data show CDR1 as SGHNT and CDR2 as YENEEA. The CDR3 extends over 16 amino acids. J was trimmed by 4 bases and V by 4 bases; bases with no gene match: 11. The CDR3 region is CASSSPAGEGADTQYF. CDR3 nucleotides: TGTGCCAGCAGCTCGCCGGCGGGAGAGGGCGCAGATACGCAGTATTTT.

In this sample, this clone turned up a few times. V gene TRBV6-5 combines with J gene TRBJ1-1; D uncertain. The CDR3 runs to 15 residues. Trimming shortened V by 2 bases and J by 5 bases, and 15 bases separated the two germline ends. Germline lookup yields CDR1 MNHEY and CDR2 SVGAGI. CDR3 DNA sequence: TGTGCCAGCAGTTACGGCGCGGGAAAAAGGACTGAAGCTTTCTTT. Amino acids: CASSYGAGKRTEAFF.